The sequence of this TCR beta chain was determined in a study of T cells after yellow fever vaccination. TCRdb independently ran MiXCR on the 5' RACE reads; one entry per CDR3 protein. Found here are about 85,000 distinct CDR3 sequences, less than 15% of them singletons; the top ten hold 20% to 25%. Between the trimmed V and J ends, which lost 0 bases and 4 bases, there was a span of 0 bases. The CDR3 is 11 residues long. Germline values: CDR1 DFQATT, CDR2 SNEGSKA (reference sequence). This clonotype showed up just a few times. The source material was CD8+ T cells not binding an NS4B(214-222) dextramer, sorted from PBMCs, sampled about 21 days after the first yellow fever vaccination. This rearrangement joins TRBV20-1 to TRBJ2-2; D remains unclear. The clonotype comes from a man younger than 35 who received the YFV17D yellow fever vaccine. Here the CDR3 reads CSARDTGELFF. The CDR3 region has the DNA TGCAGTGCTAGAGACACCGGGGAGCTGTTTTTT.